Presented here are 5 T cell receptor beta chains from one specimen sequenced in a study of T cell repertoires in cytomegalovirus infection. TCRdb used MiXCR to reprocess the reads, holding one entry per CDR3 protein. The profile shows fewer than 350,000 distinct CDR3 sequences, 15% to 20% of them singletons. The sample comprised PBMCs. The origin of the receptors is a human donor in good health (CMV status not recorded). Some clones in this sample may be carry-over from other donors' samples.

This sequence joins TRBV20-1 and TRBJ2-7; TRBD2 matches 9 bases. J gave up 2 bases and V 3 bases, and 8 bases lay outside the gene matches. Germline V gives CDR1 DFQATT, CDR2 SNEGSKA (reference sequence). The CDR3 sequence is 15 residues long. The CDR3 spells CSASGASGATYEQYF. For the CDR3, the DNA is TGCAGTGCTAGTGGGGCTAGCGGGGCCACCTACGAGCAGTACTTC.

This clonotype was recorded a few times. The V call is TRBV28, the J call TRBJ2-1; D unresolved. The germline gives CDR1 MDHEN, CDR2 SYDVKM. The CDR3 covers 16 residues. The V gene lost 5 bases and the J gene lost 7 bases, with 21 bases spanning the gap. CDR3 in DNA: TGTGCCAGCAGTACCCGCCATTACCTTTTTGGTAATGAGCAGTTCTTC. This codes for CASSTRHYLFGNEQFF.

This clonotype was seen only a few times. The rearrangement links TRBV20-1 to TRBJ2-2; 7 bases match TRBD1. Germline V gene lookup returns CDR1 DFQATT and CDR2 SNEGSKA (reference sequence). This CDR3 has 15 amino acids. Losses at the gene ends were 0 bases for V and 7 bases for J; bases not matched to a gene: 8. The CDR3 loop reads CSARDQKQGYGELFF. The CDR3 coding sequence is TGCAGTGCTAGAGATCAGAAACAGGGGTACGGGGAGCTGTTTTTT.

At least ten counts were recorded for this clonotype. The gene calls are TRBV28 and TRBJ1-1; no definite D call. V was shortened by 5 bases and J by 4 bases, with 11 bases between the two germline ends. The CDR3 is 13 amino acids. Germline-derived CDR1 and CDR2 are MDHEN and SYDVKM. CDR3 nucleotide sequence: TGTGCCAGCAGTCTCCCGAGAGGCACTGAAGCTTTCTTT. Its protein is CASSLPRGTEAFF.

The rearrangement links TRBV18 to TRBJ1-1; D is unclear. There are 16 residues in the CDR3. Trimming took off 3 bases at V and 5 bases at J, with 19 bases between the two ends. Germline lookup yields CDR1 KGHSH and CDR2 LQKENI. CDR3 sequence: CASSPLMDAVLTEAFF. CDR3 DNA sequence: TGTGCCAGCTCACCCCTAATGGACGCGGTCCTGACTGAAGCTTTCTTT.